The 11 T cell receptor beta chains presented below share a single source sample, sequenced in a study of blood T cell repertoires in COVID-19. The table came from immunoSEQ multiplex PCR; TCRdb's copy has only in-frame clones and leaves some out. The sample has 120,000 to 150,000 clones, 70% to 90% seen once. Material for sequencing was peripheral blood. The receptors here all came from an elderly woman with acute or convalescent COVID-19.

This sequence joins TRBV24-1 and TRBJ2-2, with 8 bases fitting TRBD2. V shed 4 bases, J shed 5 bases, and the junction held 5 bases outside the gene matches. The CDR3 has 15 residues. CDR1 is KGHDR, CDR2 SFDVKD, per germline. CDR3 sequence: CATSDPGRGTGELFF. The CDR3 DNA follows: TGTGCCACCAGTGACCCCGGGAGGGGGACCGGGGAGCTGTTTTTT.

CDR3 loop: CASSPDRGALYGYTF. CDR3 in DNA: TGTGCCAGCAGTCCAGACCGTGGGGCCCTCTATGGCTACACCTTC. The chain combines TRBV2 with TRBJ1-2, with D tentatively TRBD1 (5 bases). Deletions cut 5 bases from V and 4 bases from J, with 17 bases between. This CDR3 has 15 residues. Germline V gene lookup returns CDR1 SNHLY and CDR2 FYNNEI.

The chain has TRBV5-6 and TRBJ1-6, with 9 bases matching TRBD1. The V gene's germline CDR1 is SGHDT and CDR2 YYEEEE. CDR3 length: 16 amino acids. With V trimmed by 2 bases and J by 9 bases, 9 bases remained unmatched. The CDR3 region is CASSLPPGQGGSPLHF. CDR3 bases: TGTGCCAGCAGCTTACCCCCGGGACAGGGTGGTTCACCCCTCCACTTT.

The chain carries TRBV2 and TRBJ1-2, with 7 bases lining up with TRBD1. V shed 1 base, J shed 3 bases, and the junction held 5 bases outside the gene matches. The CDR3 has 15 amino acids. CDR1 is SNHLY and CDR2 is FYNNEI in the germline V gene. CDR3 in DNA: TGTGCCAGCAGTGAAGTGGGGACAGCCTACTATGGCTACACCTTC. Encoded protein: CASSEVGTAYYGYTF.

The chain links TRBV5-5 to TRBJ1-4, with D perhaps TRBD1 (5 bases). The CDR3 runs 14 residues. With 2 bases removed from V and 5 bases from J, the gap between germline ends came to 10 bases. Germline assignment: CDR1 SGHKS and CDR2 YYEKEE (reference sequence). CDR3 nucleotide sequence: TGTGCCAGCAGCTTTCGGGGGGAGAATGAAAAACTGTTTTTT. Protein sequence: CASSFRGENEKLFF.

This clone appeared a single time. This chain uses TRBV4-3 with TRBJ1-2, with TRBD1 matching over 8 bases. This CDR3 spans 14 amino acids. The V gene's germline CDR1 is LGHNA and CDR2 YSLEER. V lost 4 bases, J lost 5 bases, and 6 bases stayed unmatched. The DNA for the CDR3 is TGCGCCAGCAGCCCAGGACAGGGAAATTATGGCTACACCTTC. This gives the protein CASSPGQGNYGYTF.

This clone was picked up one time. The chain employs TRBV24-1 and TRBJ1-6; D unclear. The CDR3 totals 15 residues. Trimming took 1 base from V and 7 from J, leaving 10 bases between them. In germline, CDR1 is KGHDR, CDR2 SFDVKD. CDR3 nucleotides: TGTGCCACCAGTGATTTAGGCGGTCTAAATTCACCCCTCCACTTT. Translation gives CATSDLGGLNSPLHF.

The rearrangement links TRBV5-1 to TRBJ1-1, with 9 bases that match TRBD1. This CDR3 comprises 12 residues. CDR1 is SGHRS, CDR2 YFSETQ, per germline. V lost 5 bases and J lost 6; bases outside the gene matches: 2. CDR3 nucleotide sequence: TGCGCCAGCAGGAGGGACAGGGCTGAAGCTTTCTTT. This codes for CASRRDRAEAFF.

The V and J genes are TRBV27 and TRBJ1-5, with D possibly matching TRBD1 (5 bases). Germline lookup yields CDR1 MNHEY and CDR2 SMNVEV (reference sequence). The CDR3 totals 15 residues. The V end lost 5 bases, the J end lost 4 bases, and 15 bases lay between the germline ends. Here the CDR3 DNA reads TGTGCCAGCAGTCGGGACTCCCAGTCTAATCAGCCCCAGCATTTT. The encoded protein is CASSRDSQSNQPQHF.

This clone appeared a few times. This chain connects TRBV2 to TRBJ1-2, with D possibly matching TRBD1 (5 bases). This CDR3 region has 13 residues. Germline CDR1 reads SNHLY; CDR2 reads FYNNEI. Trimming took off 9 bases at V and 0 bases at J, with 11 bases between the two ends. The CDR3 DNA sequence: TGTGCCAGTGACAGAACCTCTAACTATGGCTACACCTTC. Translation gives CASDRTSNYGYTF.

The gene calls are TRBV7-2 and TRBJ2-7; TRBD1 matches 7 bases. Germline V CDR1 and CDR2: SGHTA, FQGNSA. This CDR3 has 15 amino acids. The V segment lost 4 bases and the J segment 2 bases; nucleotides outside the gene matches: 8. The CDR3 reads CASSSPHRGAYEQYF. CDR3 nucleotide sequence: TGTGCCAGCAGCTCCCCGCACAGGGGAGCCTACGAGCAGTACTTC.